The clone carrying this T cell receptor beta chain was seen ten or more times. Its antigen is as yet unknown. The record originates from a study of early T cells in non-severe SARS-CoV-2 infection. At the level of the study: Sequencing of bulk RNA from unsorted whole blood was done, without chain pairing.

Study conclusions and caveats: Anti-spike CD8 specificities were favored by VDJdb matching, whose results missed private and CD4 specificities.

J gave up 0 bases and V 4 bases, and 2 bases lay outside the gene matches. The CDR3 contains 14 residues. CDR1 is MNHEY and CDR2 is SVGAGI in the germline V gene. cDNA molecules, individually, were tagged with unique molecular identifiers. MiXCR, run by TCRdb on the 5' RACE reads, gives a single entry per CDR3 protein. The sample lists fewer than 80,000 distinct CDR3 sequences, 3.5% to 6% occurring once. The starting material was whole blood, obtained at baseline. The receptor was derived from an adult who was a healthcare worker with PCR-confirmed SARS-CoV-2 infection or an uninfected control (not recorded which). The donor label of this sample is uncertain. V usage is TRBV6-5 and J usage is TRBJ1-1; 7 positions match TRBD1. CDR3 nucleotides: TGTGCCAGCAGTTGGGGACAGCTGAACACTGAAGCTTTCTTT. It translates to CASSWGQLNTEAFF.